The clone carrying this T cell receptor beta chain was recorded at least ten times. This CDR3 is 14 amino acids long. From germline, CDR1 is MDHEN and CDR2 SYDVKM. V lost 5 bases and J 0 bases, leaving 11 bases between the germline ends. TCR libraries were built in bulk with a published protocol and specific TCR primers. A single record per CDR3 protein comes from TCRdb applying MiXCR to the PCR reads. This sample carries around 100,000 distinct CDR3 sequences, less than 35% of them seen once, and the ten largest clones take roughly 9.3%. The data were taken from a study of molecular identifiers for immune sequencing clone quantification. The wider study: Four of five splits of RNA from about 20,000 or 100,000 naive CD8 cells were sequenced in replicates.

This sequence originates from a human donor in good health. Some libraries in this study had Jurkat cell RNA spiked in. Sequenced input: naive CD8+ T cells from blood, with Jurkat cell RNA spiked in. Subset: FACS-sorted CD8+CD4-CCR7+CD45RA+ naive T cells. The chain uses TRBV28 and TRBJ2-7; D unclear. CDR3 residues: CASSADVSSYEQYF. The DNA for the CDR3 is TGTGCCAGCAGTGCGGACGTTAGCTCCTACGAGCAGTACTTC.